This TCR beta chain was recovered during a study of T cell responses to AZD1222 COVID-19 vaccine (dated by TCRdb to the early 2020s). Looking at the study overall: AZD1222 recipients with second doses at about 4 weeks or about 12 weeks were pooled, because spike-specific TCR depth and breadth did not differ between schedules. A total of just over 230 trial participants underwent TCR sequencing, of whom roughly 210 had received two doses of AZD1222 and about 25 had received two doses of the MenACWY control vaccine. Trial participants were enrolled by age into subgroups of 18-55, 56-69 and 70-plus years, and around 150, 28 and 57 TCR-sequenced participants, respectively, were included in these subgroups. Points the paper makes about the study in general: In the small 56-69-year group, the increase in depth fell short of significance, most likely because of low power. Because no day 14 peak-response samples were available, the repertoires could be characterized only after the peak T cell response. A significant rise in spike-specific TCR breadth and depth was observed after two AZD1222 doses relative to day 0 and relative to MenACWY recipients. Nearly half of unique spike-specific TCRs reportedly recognized epitopes outside regions mutated in the B.1.351 and B.1.1.7 variants. Vaccine-associated CD4 TCRs spanned the whole spike protein, with dominant responses in regions 160-218 and 743-854. Conclusions about previously exposed vaccinees are limited, since just five to seven AZD1222 recipients were seropositive for SARS-CoV-2 at baseline. Participants were mostly white British, with more females than males. The authors suggested clonal diversity may have been underestimated.

For this clone: This clone's antigen is unknown. Per-base qualities were not stored, and no clone one base away is much larger.

The intended sense of this specimen's time point label: baseline before first vaccination. Vaccinee samples came from UK trials COV001 and COV002, including a single-blind randomized controlled phase 2/3 trial of AZD1222 (ChAdOx1 nCoV-19) in healthy adults. For TCRbeta chain sequencing, PBMC samples from trial participants were taken at day 0 and at day 28 after the second dose. The CDR3 regions of human TCRbeta chains were analyzed by immunosequencing. The published analysis was carried out like this. TCRs in the repertoires were compared against a reference library of SARS-CoV-2-specific TCRs that had been generated with the MIRA antigen-specificity platform. Breadth was defined as the fraction of unique TCRs that were SARS-CoV-2-associated, and depth was defined as the fraction of total T cells that were SARS-CoV-2-associated. Using the MIRA data, each spike-specific TCR was mapped to the spike region that the TCR reacts to and placed in a CD4 or CD8 class. Log10-transformed breadth and depth values were compared by one-way ANOVA with Sidak's multiple comparisons tests. This immuneACCESS table, as held by TCRdb, lists in-frame sequences with V and J called but not all clones. Of the missing ones, under half trace to an unresolved V gene in checked studies; the others have no known cause. That table supplies the V and J calls and clone size; D and trimming were determined from the DNA. Present in this sample are 150,000 to 200,000 clones, 80% to 95% of which were seen just once. Roughly 1.3% of the sample comes from the top ten.

The CDR3 spans 18 residues, from the cysteine through the phenylalanine. The only DNA kept is the CDR3, 54 bases in frame from the first base. CDR1 is given as MNHNS and CDR2 as SASEGT, both from the germline V gene. V is reduced by 1 base and J by 4 bases, leaving a spacing of 22 bases between them. The sequencing here drew on peripheral blood, taken on day 0 of AZD1222 vaccination. The rearranged segments are TRBV6-1 and TRBJ1-2; the D gene cannot be named for sure. The source of this sequence is an adult in good health. In nucleotide form, the sequence is TGTGCCAGCAGTGAAGTGGTTAGTGGTAGGGTTGACGTCTATGGCTACACCTTC. This sequence encodes CASSEVVSGRVDVYGYTF.